A selection of T cell receptor beta chains follows, all from one sample in a study of human T cells and chemical hapten exposure. TCRdb re-called the 5' RACE reads with MiXCR, one entry per CDR3 protein. The data contain 65,000 to 90,000 distinct CDR3 sequences, about 16% of them singletons. These receptors all stem from a female donor in good health. Each CDR3 is given with its conserved first and last residue. D genes are given only for firm matches. Rows give clone size only sometimes, using once, few, many, or a class for an expanded clone.

cdr3_length: 14; d_call: TRBD2; v_call: TRBV20-1; clone_size: few; j_call: TRBJ2-1; cdr3_aa: CSASDGGDYNEQFF; cdr3_nt: TGCAGTGCTAGTGACGGGGGGGACTACAATGAGCAGTTCTTC
cdr3_length: 15; d_call: TRBD2; v_call: TRBV3-1; clone_size: -; j_call: TRBJ2-3; cdr3_aa: CASSPPGTTTDTQYF; cdr3_nt: TGTGCCAGCAGCCCGCCTGGGACTACCACAGATACGCAGTATTTT
cdr3_length: 19; d_call: -; v_call: TRBV23-1; clone_size: -; j_call: TRBJ2-6; cdr3_aa: CASSQSGTGRKAGANVLTF; cdr3_nt: TGCGCCAGCAGTCAATCAGGGACGGGACGTAAAGCGGGGGCCAACGTCCTGACTTTC
cdr3_length: 14; d_call: TRBD2; v_call: TRBV28; clone_size: few; j_call: TRBJ2-4; cdr3_aa: CASSLAGGGNIQYF; cdr3_nt: TGTGCCAGCAGCCTAGCGGGGGGGGGAAACATTCAGTACTTC
cdr3_length: 16; d_call: -; v_call: TRBV6-6; clone_size: many; j_call: TRBJ2-3; cdr3_aa: CASSYGGGQSTDTQYF; cdr3_nt: TGTGCCAGCAGTTATGGGGGGGGGCAGAGCACAGATACGCAGTATTTT
cdr3_length: 16; d_call: -; v_call: TRBV7-7; clone_size: -; j_call: TRBJ2-2; cdr3_aa: CASSGGQFPNTGELFF; cdr3_nt: TGTGCTAGCAGCGGCGGACAATTCCCGAACACCGGGGAGCTGTTTTTT
cdr3_length: 15; d_call: -; v_call: TRBV9; clone_size: -; j_call: TRBJ1-1; cdr3_aa: CASSLGGQGGTEAFF; cdr3_nt: TGTGCCAGCAGCTTGGGGGGACAAGGGGGCACTGAAGCTTTCTTT
cdr3_length: 16; d_call: -; v_call: TRBV19; clone_size: few; j_call: TRBJ2-1; cdr3_aa: CASSIDWASAASEQFF; cdr3_nt: TGTGCCAGTAGTATAGATTGGGCTAGCGCAGCGAGTGAGCAGTTCTTC
cdr3_length: 13; d_call: -; v_call: TRBV5-4; clone_size: -; j_call: TRBJ1-1; cdr3_aa: CASSTRQYTEAFF; cdr3_nt: TGTGCCAGCAGCACCCGACAGTACACTGAAGCTTTCTTT
cdr3_length: 13; d_call: -; v_call: TRBV14; clone_size: -; j_call: TRBJ1-2; cdr3_aa: CASSQGANYGYTF; cdr3_nt: TGTGCCAGCAGCCAAGGGGCTAACTATGGCTACACCTTC
cdr3_length: 17; d_call: TRBD2; v_call: TRBV12-3/TRBV12-4; clone_size: few; j_call: TRBJ2-3; cdr3_aa: CASSFPRTAGGEDTQYF; cdr3_nt: TGTGCCAGCAGTTTCCCCAGGACAGCGGGGGGGGAAGATACGCAGTATTTT
cdr3_length: 17; d_call: TRBD1; v_call: TRBV4-1; clone_size: -; j_call: TRBJ2-7; cdr3_aa: CASSQDGTGKGNYEQYF; cdr3_nt: TGCGCCAGCAGCCAAGATGGGACAGGAAAGGGAAACTACGAGCAGTACTTC
cdr3_length: 14; d_call: -; v_call: TRBV12-3/TRBV12-4; clone_size: -; j_call: TRBJ1-4; cdr3_aa: CASTLGGTNEKLFF; cdr3_nt: TGTGCCAGTACCCTTGGCGGGACTAATGAAAAACTGTTTTTT
cdr3_length: 14; d_call: -; v_call: TRBV9; clone_size: -; j_call: TRBJ1-6; cdr3_aa: CASSADSRNSPLHF; cdr3_nt: TGTGCCAGCAGCGCAGACAGCCGAAATTCACCCCTCCACTTT
cdr3_length: 13; d_call: -; v_call: TRBV5-6; clone_size: few; j_call: TRBJ1-1; cdr3_aa: CASSLVVEGRAFF; cdr3_nt: TGTGCCAGCAGCTTGGTGGTAGAAGGCCGCGCTTTCTTT
cdr3_length: 12; d_call: -; v_call: TRBV29-1; clone_size: few; j_call: TRBJ1-2; cdr3_aa: CSVDRINYGYTF; cdr3_nt: TGCAGCGTTGACAGAATTAACTATGGCTACACCTTC
cdr3_length: 14; d_call: -; v_call: TRBV14; clone_size: -; j_call: TRBJ1-3; cdr3_aa: CASSQVHRRNTIYF; cdr3_nt: TGTGCCAGCAGCCAAGTGCACAGGAGAAACACCATATATTTT
cdr3_length: 14; d_call: -; v_call: TRBV28; clone_size: -; j_call: TRBJ1-2; cdr3_aa: CASSLSQGNYGYTF; cdr3_nt: TGTGCCAGCAGTTTAAGTCAGGGTAACTATGGCTACACCTTC
cdr3_length: 14; d_call: -; v_call: TRBV7-9; clone_size: -; j_call: TRBJ2-7; cdr3_aa: CASSLGGQSYEQYF; cdr3_nt: TGTGCCAGCAGCTTAGGAGGACAGTCCTACGAGCAGTACTTC
cdr3_length: 16; d_call: -; v_call: TRBV19; clone_size: few; j_call: TRBJ2-3; cdr3_aa: CASSSHRAGEADTQYF; cdr3_nt: TGTGCCAGTAGTTCCCACAGGGCGGGAGAAGCAGATACGCAGTATTTT
cdr3_length: 14; d_call: TRBD2; v_call: TRBV7-2; clone_size: -; j_call: TRBJ2-1; cdr3_aa: CASRGGSSYNEQFF; cdr3_nt: TGTGCCAGCAGGGGCGGGAGCTCCTACAATGAGCAGTTCTTC
cdr3_length: 13; d_call: -; v_call: TRBV5-5; clone_size: -; j_call: TRBJ1-4; cdr3_aa: CASSRDSLEKLFF; cdr3_nt: TGTGCCAGCAGTCGGGATTCCTTAGAAAAACTGTTTTTT
cdr3_length: 15; d_call: TRBD2; v_call: TRBV29-1; clone_size: -; j_call: TRBJ2-1; cdr3_aa: CSVVVGGRNYNEQFF; cdr3_nt: TGCAGCGTTGTAGTCGGCGGGAGGAACTACAATGAGCAGTTCTTC